The 22 T cell receptor beta chains in this list originate from one sample, sequenced in a study of blood T cells in healthy people across ages. It was with a sample-barcoded 5' primer and a J-beta primer mix that a second PCR of roughly 7 to 12 cycles was run. MiXCR, applied by TCRdb to the 5' RACE reads, yields one record per CDR3 protein. The sample has hundreds of thousands of distinct CDR3 sequences, roughly 60% seen once. Sequenced material: blood. The receptor set was obtained from a man aged 25 to 40 in good health.

The gene calls are TRBV6-6 and TRBJ2-5; D unresolved. V was pared by 10 bases and J by 2 bases, with 11 bases between. The CDR3 contains 12 residues. Germline loops: CDR1 MNHNY, CDR2 SVGAGI (reference sequence). The CDR3 DNA reads TGTGCCAACGCTCAAGATCAAGAGACCCAGTACTTC. Its translation: CANAQDQETQYF.

The CDR3, as DNA: TGTGCCAGCAGTGTTGACCGCGCGAACTATGGCTACACCTTC. Its protein is CASSVDRANYGYTF. The chain combines TRBV2 with TRBJ1-2; no clear D. Trimming cost V 4 bases and J 2 bases, with 11 bases left between them. This CDR3 is 14 amino acids long. Per the germline V gene, CDR1 is SNHLY and CDR2 is FYNNEI.

As concerns this clonotype: The junction and the germline gene differ at one end; a read error may be behind it. The chain is built from TRBV4-3 and TRBJ1-2; D gene ambiguous. CDR3 length: 14 amino acids. Germline CDR1 reads LGHNA; CDR2 reads YSLEER. The CDR3 here is CATSQVQDRDGYTF. The DNA for the CDR3 is TGCGCCACCAGCCAAGTCCAGGATCGCGATGGCTACACCTTC.

A few counts support this clonotype. V gene TRBV20-1 combines with J gene TRBJ1-5; 7 bases match TRBD1. Germline CDR1 DFQATT, CDR2 SNEGSKA (reference sequence). Trimming removed 1 base from V and 4 bases from J; junction bases left unmatched: 13. This CDR3 comprises 17 residues. CDR3 region: CSARVGQDYLLNQPQHF. The CDR3 region has the DNA TGCAGTGCTAGAGTTGGACAGGATTACCTCTTAAATCAGCCCCAGCATTTT.

The chain is built from TRBV27 and TRBJ2-2; 9 bases fit TRBD2. V shed 2 bases, J shed 4 bases, and the junction held 2 bases outside the gene matches. CDR1 is MNHEY, CDR2 SMNVEV, per germline (reference sequence). This CDR3 has 15 amino acids. The CDR3 region is CASSLAGGSTGELFF. CDR3 in DNA: TGTGCCAGCAGTTTAGCGGGGGGGAGCACCGGGGAGCTGTTTTTT.

The rearrangement uses TRBV12-3 or TRBV12-4 and TRBJ2-4; 11 bases fit TRBD2. The J call may be mistaken, given a closer DNA end match to TRBJ2-5. The CDR3 loop spans 14 amino acids. The CDR3: CASRSSGGRETQYF. CDR3 sequence (DNA): TGTGCCAGCCGTTCTAGCGGGGGGAGGGAGACCCAGTACTTC.

Written as DNA, the CDR3 is TGTGCCACCTCGGAGACCCAGTACTTC. Protein sequence: CATSETQYF. The rearrangement uses TRBV7-9 and TRBJ2-7; no reliable D call. The J call is doubtful: the DNA matches TRBJ2-5 better. The CDR3 covers 9 residues. Germline V gene sequence: CDR1 SEHNR, CDR2 FQNEAQ (reference sequence).

For this clonotype: The junction departs from germline at one end; a sequencing error may be responsible. This chain joins TRBV20-1 and TRBJ2-6, with D tentatively TRBD1 (5 bases). The V gene's germline CDR1 is DFQATT and CDR2 SNEGSKA (reference sequence). The CDR3 spans 17 residues. CDR3 sequence: CSASPIPDTSGASVLTF. The CDR3 DNA follows: TGCAGTGCTTCCCCAATTCCGGACACTTCTGGGGCCAGCGTCCTGACTTTC.

V usage is TRBV29-1 and J usage is TRBJ2-7, with D possibly matching TRBD2 (5 bases). The CDR3 runs 14 residues. CDR1 is SQVTM and CDR2 is ANQGSEA in the germline V gene. The V end lost 6 bases, the J end lost 3 bases, and 18 bases lay between the germline ends. The DNA for the CDR3 is TGCAGCGTGAAGAGGGCCGGTATGGGCTACGAGCAGTACTTC. Translation: CSVKRAGMGYEQYF.

The rearrangement links TRBV6-5 to TRBJ2-7; D not certain. The V and J ends lost 2 bases and 7 bases respectively, with 15 bases between them. The CDR3 runs 14 residues. Germline-derived CDR1 and CDR2 are MNHEY and SVGAGI. CDR3 residues: CASSYGVRDLEQYF. The CDR3 coding sequence is TGTGCCAGCAGTTACGGGGTCAGAGACCTAGAGCAGTACTTC.

The chain links TRBV20-1 to TRBJ2-5, with D hard to call. Germline V gene data show CDR1 as DFQATT and CDR2 as SNEGSKA (reference sequence). CDR3 length: 11 amino acids. V lost 5 bases, J lost 5 bases, and 9 bases lay in between. CDR3 protein: CSARIRETQYF. The CDR3 region has the DNA TGCAGTGCTCGTATAAGGGAGACCCAGTACTTC.

This clonotype was observed a handful of times. This rearrangement joins TRBV20-1 to TRBJ2-7; D is perhaps TRBD2 (5 bases). The CDR3 spans 13 residues. Deletions cut 6 bases from V and 0 bases from J, with 12 bases between. Germline CDR1 reads DFQATT; CDR2 reads SNEGSKA (reference sequence). The CDR3 DNA is TGCAGTGCCCCTCGGGGAGTCTCCTACGAGCAGTACTTC. Translating it yields CSAPRGVSYEQYF.

The chain is built from TRBV6-2 or TRBV6-3 and TRBJ2-3; either TRBD1 or TRBD2 may fit D (5 bases each). The length of the CDR3 is 15 residues. Trimming took 2 bases from V and 5 from J, leaving 14 bases between them. CDR1 and CDR2 from the germline V gene are MNHEY and SVGEGT. The CDR3 coding sequence is TGTGCCAGCAGTTACCCCCGAGCGAGGGGAGATACGCAGTATTTT. It specifies CASSYPRARGDTQYF.

This clonotype has a single count. The chain has TRBV20-1 and TRBJ2-7; TRBD2 matches at 10 bases. CDR1 is DFQATT, CDR2 SNEGSKA, per germline (reference sequence). The length of the CDR3 is 14 residues. V lost 6 bases and J lost 2; bases outside the gene matches: 7. The CDR3 is CSASELAGTYEQYF. The CDR3 coding sequence is TGCAGTGCATCGGAACTAGCGGGGACCTACGAGCAGTACTTC.

This chain joins TRBV11-2 and TRBJ2-7; tentative D call: TRBD1 (6 bases). The germline V gene has CDR1 SGHAT and CDR2 FQNNGV. V gave up 5 bases and J gave up 5 bases, with 16 bases separating them. CDR3 size: 14 residues. CDR3 loop: CASSRSQGYHEQYF. The CDR3 region has the DNA TGTGCCAGCAGCCGTTCACAGGGTTATCACGAGCAGTACTTC.

The rearrangement links TRBV7-9 to TRBJ2-3; no clear D. CDR3 length: 12 residues. Germline CDR1 is SEHNR and CDR2 is FQNEAQ (reference sequence). Trimming shortened V by 7 bases and J by 4 bases, and 9 bases separated the two germline ends. CDR3 coding DNA: TGTGCCAGCACAACGGACGCAGATACGCAGTATTTT. Translation gives CASTTDADTQYF.

This clonotype was seen a single time. The CDR3 DNA follows: TGTGCCTGGACTGACCCTGGACTAGCGGGACTTTACGAGCAGTACTTC. This gives the protein CAWTDPGLAGLYEQYF. The chain couples TRBV30 to TRBJ2-4; 12 bases are a match to TRBD2. The DNA end favors TRBJ2-7, so the J call may be wrong. The germline V gene encodes CDR1 GTSNPN and CDR2 SVGIG (reference sequence). This CDR3 is built from 16 residues.

V is TRBV6-5 and J is TRBJ2-5; 9 bases align to TRBD2. The J call may be incorrect, as the DNA end agrees better with TRBJ2-7. Germline V gene lookup returns CDR1 MNHEY and CDR2 SVGAGI. The CDR3 runs to 14 residues. CDR3 in amino acids: CASSSSGAAYEQYF. CDR3 DNA sequence: TGTGCCAGCAGCTCTAGCGGGGCTGCCTACGAGCAGTACTTC.

The rearrangement joins TRBV12-3 or TRBV12-4 to TRBJ1-1, with D possibly being TRBD1 (5 bases). The CDR3 sequence is 13 residues long. Trimming left V 4 bases short and J 4 bases short, with 10 bases between. The CDR3 bases are TGTGCCAGCAGTTCCCCTCAGGGCACTGAAGCTTTCTTT. It encodes CASSSPQGTEAFF.

The rearrangement uses TRBV21-1 and TRBJ2-7; TRBD2 is the table's D call and was not checked against the DNA. TRBV21-1 is designated a pseudogene. The CDR3 extends over 17 amino acids. The DNA of the CDR3 is TGTGCCAGCAGCAAAGCGGAGGGCACCCTTTATATGGACGAGCAGTACTTC. This sequence encodes CASSKAEGTLYMDEQYF.

The sample holds a few counts of this clonotype. The V call is TRBV28, the J call TRBJ2-1, with D perhaps TRBD2 (5 bases). Germline V gives CDR1 MDHEN, CDR2 SYDVKM. The ends were cut back, 1 base at V and 8 bases at J, with 15 bases in the middle. This CDR3 is built from 15 residues. The CDR3 sequence: CASSLLGRMYDEQFF. CDR3 nucleotides: TGTGCCAGCAGTTTATTGGGGAGAATGTATGATGAGCAGTTCTTC. Using reference TRBV28 and TRBJ2-1 for the parts outside the CDR3, the full variable domain is DVKVTQSSRYLVKRTGEKVFLECVQDMDHENMFWYRQDPGLGLRLIYFSYDVKMKEKGDIPEGYSVSREKKERFSLILESASTNQTSMYLCASSLLGRMYDEQFFGPGTRLTVL.

About this clonotype: Sequence at one end of the junction differs from germline and may be a read error. The chain joins TRBV2 to TRBJ1-5, with D tentatively TRBD1 (6 bases). The CDR3 has 17 residues. Looked up from germline, CDR1 is SNHLY and CDR2 is FYNNEI. This chain's CDR3 is CTSSEGVAGAGSQPQHF. The DNA for the CDR3 is TGTACCAGCAGTGAAGGGGTGGCAGGGGCGGGAAGTCAGCCCCAGCATTTT.